These T cell receptor beta chains were read from a single sample in a study of CD8+ T cells in alopecia areata. Profiled with immunoSEQ multiplex PCR; TCRdb holds only in-frame clones, not every one. The sample holds 130,000 to 150,000 clones, roughly 80% seen once. The specimen comprised CD8+ T cells sorted from blood, sampled at week 4, from a patient treated with tofacitinib. All receptors come from a human donor with alopecia areata. CDR3s leave out the opening cysteine and the closing phenylalanine or tryptophan. The order of the fields is J gene, V gene, CDR3 protein.

TRBJ2-2 TRBV5-4 ASSYGLPGELF
TRBJ2-3 TRBV4-2 ASSHPASSDTQY
TRBJ1-2 TRBV10-3 AISENAGLPPYGYT
TRBJ1-2 TRBV2 ASSEVLGGYGYT
TRBJ2-5 TRBV29-1 SVEDGTEMGAAQY
TRBJ2-5 TRBV4-3 ASSHGPGATPGTQY
TRBJ2-3 TRBV7-9 ASRPLPDTQY
TRBJ2-3 TRBV9 ASSGEGSTDTQY
TRBJ2-7 TRBV28 ASSFPNGEQY
TRBJ2-3 TRBV21-1 ASSKAARIKFDTQY
TRBJ2-3 TRBV6-4 ASSDLATAHTQY
TRBJ2-5 TRBV7-2 ASSQGGGPQQETQY
TRBJ2-1 TRBV10-3 AISDSGGRHNEQF
TRBJ2-7 TRBV4-2 ASSQEGSGPSYEQY
TRBJ2-1 TRBV18 ASSPPALGGYNEQF
TRBJ2-4 TRBV6-1 ASMFSGVTNIQY
TRBJ2-3 TRBV4-1 ASSQGLNPGDTQY
TRBJ2-6 TRBV4-3 ASSLNRDSGANVLT
TRBJ2-4 TRBV10-3 AISESISSGGPKNIQY
TRBJ2-1 TRBV27 ASKVGANEQF
TRBJ2-1 TRBV11-3 ASSLPGGQNEQF
TRBJ2-7 TRBV6-5 ASSYSSRSSYEQY
TRBJ2-5 TRBV4-1 ASSPRDEEETQY
TRBJ2-2 TRBV6-5 ASSLAETDTGELF
TRBJ2-3 TRBV7-9 ASSLPRGGGTDTQY
TRBJ2-5 TRBV4-1 ASRELAGGQETQY
TRBJ1-1 TRBV30 AWSGGTVTEAF
TRBJ2-2 TRBV28 ASSLTSGAGWNTGELF
TRBJ2-5 TRBV6-5 ANQGQTGETQY
TRBJ1-5 TRBV6-6 ASTTGSYSNQPQH
TRBJ2-1 TRBV6-5 ASSYLAGGPNEQF